This T cell receptor (beta chain) was retrieved from a study of blood T cell repertoires in COVID-19. Across the whole study: Acute and convalescent COVID-19 specimens originated in the United States, Italy and Spain.

This CDR3 spans 16 amino acids. Germline lookup yields CDR1 MGHDK and CDR2 SYGVNS. Trimming cost V 1 base and J 6 bases; bases outside gene matches: 8. The authors' processing: Amplifying reference gene primers gave estimates of nucleated cell counts. Sequenced by immunoSEQ multiplex PCR; TCRdb stores in-frame clones only, minus some. That table is the source of V, J and clone size, and D and trimming were worked out from the DNA. The table shows roughly 120,000 clones, with about 82% occurring only once. The clonotype was recovered from a human donor in a cohort sampled during active COVID-19. Sequencing was done on a sample of peripheral blood. J is TRBJ2-5 and V is TRBV25-1, with 10 positions matching TRBD2. The CDR3 DNA sequence: TGTGCCAGCAGTGAATTGCCTAGCGGGAGATTAAAGACCCAGTACTTC. Protein: CASSELPSGRLKTQYF.